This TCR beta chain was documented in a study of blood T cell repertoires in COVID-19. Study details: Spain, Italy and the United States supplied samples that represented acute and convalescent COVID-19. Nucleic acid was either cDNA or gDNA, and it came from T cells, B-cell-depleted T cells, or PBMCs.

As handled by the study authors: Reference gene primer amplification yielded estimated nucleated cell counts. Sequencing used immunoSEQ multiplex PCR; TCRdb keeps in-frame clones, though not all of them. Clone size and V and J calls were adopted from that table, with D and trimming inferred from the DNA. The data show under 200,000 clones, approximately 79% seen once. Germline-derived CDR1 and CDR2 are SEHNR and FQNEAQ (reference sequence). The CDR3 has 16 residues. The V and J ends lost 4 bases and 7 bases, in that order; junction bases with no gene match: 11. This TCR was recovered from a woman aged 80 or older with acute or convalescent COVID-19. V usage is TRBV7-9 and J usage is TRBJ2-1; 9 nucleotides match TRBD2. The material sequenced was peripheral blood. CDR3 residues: CASSYTLAGVNNEQFF. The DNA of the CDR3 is TGTGCCAGCAGCTACACTTTAGCGGGAGTGAATAATGAGCAGTTCTTC.